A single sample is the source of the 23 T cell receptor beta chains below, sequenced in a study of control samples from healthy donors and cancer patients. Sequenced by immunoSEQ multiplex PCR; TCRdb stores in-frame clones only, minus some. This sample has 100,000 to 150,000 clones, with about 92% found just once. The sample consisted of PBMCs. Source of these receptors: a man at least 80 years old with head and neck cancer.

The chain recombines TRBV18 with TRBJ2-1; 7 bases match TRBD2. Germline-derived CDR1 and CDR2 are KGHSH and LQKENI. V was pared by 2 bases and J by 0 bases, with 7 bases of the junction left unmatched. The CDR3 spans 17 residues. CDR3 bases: TGTGCCAGCTCACCAGTAACGGGGGGAAGCTCCTACAATGAGCAGTTCTTC. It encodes CASSPVTGGSSYNEQFF.

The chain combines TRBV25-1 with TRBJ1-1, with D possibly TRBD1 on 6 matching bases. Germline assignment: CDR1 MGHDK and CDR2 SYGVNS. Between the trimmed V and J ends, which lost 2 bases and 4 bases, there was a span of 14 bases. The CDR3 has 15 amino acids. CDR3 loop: CASSEVGTGSTEAFF. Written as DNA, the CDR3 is TGTGCCAGCAGTGAAGTTGGAACAGGGAGCACTGAAGCTTTCTTT.

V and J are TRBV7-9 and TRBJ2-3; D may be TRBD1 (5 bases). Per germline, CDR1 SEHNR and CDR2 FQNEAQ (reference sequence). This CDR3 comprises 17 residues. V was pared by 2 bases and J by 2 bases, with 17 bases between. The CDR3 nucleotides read TGTGCCAGCAGCTTAACGGGCGTCAGGGCCCCCACAGATACGCAGTATTTT. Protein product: CASSLTGVRAPTDTQYF.

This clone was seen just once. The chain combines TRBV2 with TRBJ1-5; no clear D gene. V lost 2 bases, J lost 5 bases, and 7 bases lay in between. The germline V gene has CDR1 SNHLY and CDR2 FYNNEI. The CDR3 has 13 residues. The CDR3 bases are TGTGCCAGCAGTGAATCAATGTATCAGCCCCAGCATTTT. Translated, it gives CASSESMYQPQHF.

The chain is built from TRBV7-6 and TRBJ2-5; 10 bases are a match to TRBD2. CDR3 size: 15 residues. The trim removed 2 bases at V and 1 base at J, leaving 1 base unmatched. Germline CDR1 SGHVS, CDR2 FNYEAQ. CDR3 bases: TGTGCCAGCAGCTTACTAGCGGGGGTCCAAGAGACCCAGTACTTC. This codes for CASSLLAGVQETQYF.

CDR3 DNA sequence: TGCGCCAGCAGAGATGCAGGGGGGCATTCACCCCTCCACTTT. Its translation: CASRDAGGHSPLHF. This chain links TRBV4-3 with TRBJ1-6; 7 bases fit TRBD1. The CDR3 spans 14 residues. CDR1 and CDR2 from the germline V gene are LGHNA and YSLEER. V was pared by 6 bases and J by 8 bases, with 7 bases of the junction left unmatched.

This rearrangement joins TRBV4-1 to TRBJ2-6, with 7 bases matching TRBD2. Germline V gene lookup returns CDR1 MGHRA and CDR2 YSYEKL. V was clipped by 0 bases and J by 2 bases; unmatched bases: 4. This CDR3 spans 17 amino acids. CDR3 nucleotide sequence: TGCGCCAGCAGCCAAGATACGGGGAGGGCTGGGGCCAACGTCCTGACTTTC. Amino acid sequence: CASSQDTGRAGANVLTF.

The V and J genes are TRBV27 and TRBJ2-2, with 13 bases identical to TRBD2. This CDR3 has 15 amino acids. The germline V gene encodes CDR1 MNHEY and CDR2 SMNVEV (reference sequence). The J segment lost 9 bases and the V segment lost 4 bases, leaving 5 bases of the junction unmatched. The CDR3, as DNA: TGTGCCAGCAGTTCACTAGCGGGGGGGCCCAGGGAGCTGTTTTTT. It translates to CASSSLAGGPRELFF.

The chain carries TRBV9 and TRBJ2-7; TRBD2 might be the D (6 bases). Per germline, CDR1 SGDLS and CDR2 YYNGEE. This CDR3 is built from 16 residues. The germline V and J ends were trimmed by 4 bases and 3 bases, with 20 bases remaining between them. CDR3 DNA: TGTGCCAGCAGCCCCCGAGAGGAGGGGCCCAACTACGAGCAGTACTTC. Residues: CASSPREEGPNYEQYF.

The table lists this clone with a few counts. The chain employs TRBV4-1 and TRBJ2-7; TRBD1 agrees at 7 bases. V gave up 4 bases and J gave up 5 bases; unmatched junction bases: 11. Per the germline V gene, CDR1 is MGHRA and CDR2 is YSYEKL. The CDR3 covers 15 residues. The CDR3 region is CASSPLGDRAHEQYF. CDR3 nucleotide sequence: TGCGCCAGCAGCCCCCTAGGAGACAGGGCCCACGAGCAGTACTTC.

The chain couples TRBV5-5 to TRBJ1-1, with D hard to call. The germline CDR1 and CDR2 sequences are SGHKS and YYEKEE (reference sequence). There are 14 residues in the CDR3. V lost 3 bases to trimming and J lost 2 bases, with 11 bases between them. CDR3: CASSSWATNTEAFF. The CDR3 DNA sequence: TGTGCCAGCAGCTCCTGGGCTACAAACACTGAAGCTTTCTTT.

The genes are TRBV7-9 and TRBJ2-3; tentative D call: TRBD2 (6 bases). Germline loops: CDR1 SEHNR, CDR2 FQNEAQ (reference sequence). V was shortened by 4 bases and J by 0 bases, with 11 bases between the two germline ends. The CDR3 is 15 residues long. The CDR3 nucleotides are TGTGCCAGCAGCTCGGGACTCCCGAGCACAGATACGCAGTATTTT. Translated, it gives CASSSGLPSTDTQYF.

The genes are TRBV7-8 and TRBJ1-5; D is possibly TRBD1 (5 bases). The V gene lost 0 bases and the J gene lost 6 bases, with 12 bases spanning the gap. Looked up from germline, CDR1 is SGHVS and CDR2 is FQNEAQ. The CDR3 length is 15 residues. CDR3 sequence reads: CASSLASGTAQPQHF. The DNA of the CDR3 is TGTGCCAGCAGCTTAGCGTCCGGGACGGCTCAGCCCCAGCATTTT.

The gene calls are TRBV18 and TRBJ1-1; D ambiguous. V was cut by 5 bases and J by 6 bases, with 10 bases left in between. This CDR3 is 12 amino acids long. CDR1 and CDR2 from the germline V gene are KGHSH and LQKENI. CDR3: CASSTGVAEAFF. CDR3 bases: TGTGCCAGCTCAACGGGTGTCGCTGAAGCTTTCTTT.

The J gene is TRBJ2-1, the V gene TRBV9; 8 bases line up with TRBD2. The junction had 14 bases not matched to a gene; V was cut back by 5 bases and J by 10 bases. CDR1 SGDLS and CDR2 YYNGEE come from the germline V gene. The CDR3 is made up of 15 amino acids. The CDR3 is CASSREGSGSGEQFF. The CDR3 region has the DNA TGTGCCAGCAGTCGAGAGGGAAGCGGGAGCGGCGAGCAGTTCTTC.

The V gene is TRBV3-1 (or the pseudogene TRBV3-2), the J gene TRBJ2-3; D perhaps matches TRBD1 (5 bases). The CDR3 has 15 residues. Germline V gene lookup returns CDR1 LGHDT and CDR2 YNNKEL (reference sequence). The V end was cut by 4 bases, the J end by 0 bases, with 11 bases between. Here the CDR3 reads CASSLFRDSTDTQYF. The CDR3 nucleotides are TGTGCCAGCAGCCTATTCAGGGATAGCACAGATACGCAGTATTTT.

The CDR3 reads CASSLRDWGGYTF. The CDR3 DNA reads as TGTGCCAGCAGTTTAAGGGACTGGGGGGGCTACACCTTC. The rearrangement links TRBV12-3 or TRBV12-4 to TRBJ1-2; D is possibly TRBD1 (5 bases). Trimming stripped 2 bases from V and 8 bases from J, with 12 bases between. This CDR3 has 13 amino acids.

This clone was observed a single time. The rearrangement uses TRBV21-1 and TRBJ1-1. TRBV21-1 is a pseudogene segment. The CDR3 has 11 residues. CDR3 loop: CASTLEPEAFF. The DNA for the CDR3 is TGTGCCAGCACCCTCGAACCTGAAGCTTTCTTT.

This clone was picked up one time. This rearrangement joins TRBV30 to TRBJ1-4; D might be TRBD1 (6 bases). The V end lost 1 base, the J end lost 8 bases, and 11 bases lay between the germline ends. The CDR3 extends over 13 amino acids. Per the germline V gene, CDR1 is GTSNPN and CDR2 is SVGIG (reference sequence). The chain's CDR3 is CAWSAGEGEKLFF. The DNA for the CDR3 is TGTGCCTGGAGTGCAGGGGAAGGGGAAAAACTGTTTTTT.

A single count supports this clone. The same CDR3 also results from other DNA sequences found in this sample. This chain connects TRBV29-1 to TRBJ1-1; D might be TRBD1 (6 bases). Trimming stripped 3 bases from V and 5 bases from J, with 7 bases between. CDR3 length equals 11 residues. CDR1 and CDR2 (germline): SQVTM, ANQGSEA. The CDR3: CSVDRGTEAFF. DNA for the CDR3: TGCAGCGTTGACAGGGGAACTGAAGCTTTCTTT.

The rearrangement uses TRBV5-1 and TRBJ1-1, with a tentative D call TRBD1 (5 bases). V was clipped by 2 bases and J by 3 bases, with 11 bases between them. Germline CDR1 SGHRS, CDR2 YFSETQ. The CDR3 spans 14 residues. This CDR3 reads CASSLTPGDTEAFF. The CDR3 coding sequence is TGCGCCAGCAGCTTAACCCCGGGGGACACTGAAGCTTTCTTT.

CDR3 bases: TGTGCCAGTAGTACCCTCGACAGGTACACAGATACGCAGTATTTT. It translates to CASSTLDRYTDTQYF. This rearrangement joins TRBV19 to TRBJ2-3, with D possibly being TRBD1 (6 bases). The germline CDR1 and CDR2 sequences are LNHDA and SQIVND (reference sequence). The CDR3 extends over 15 amino acids. Trimming pared 4 bases from V and 2 bases from J, leaving 13 bases between.

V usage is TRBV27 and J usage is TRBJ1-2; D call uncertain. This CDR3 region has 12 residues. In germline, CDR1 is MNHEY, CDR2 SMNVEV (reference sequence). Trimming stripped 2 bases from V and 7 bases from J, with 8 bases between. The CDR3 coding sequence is TGTGCCAGCAGTTTACCCAACGGTGGCTACACCTTC. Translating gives CASSLPNGGYTF.